This is a list of T cell receptor beta chains from one sample in a study of T cell responses to AZD1222 COVID-19 vaccine. Profiling relied on immunoSEQ multiplex PCR, and the TCRdb table lists in-frame clones only, not all of them. In the table there are 150,000 to 200,000 clones, more than 80% of which are singletons. The sequences come from peripheral blood, collected on day 0 of AZD1222 vaccination. The receptors derive from an adult in good health. CDR3s include the opening cysteine and the closing phenylalanine or tryptophan. Each record gives: clone size, V gene, D gene, J gene, CDR3 protein, CDR3 DNA. D genes are given only for firm matches. The size entry is marked missing in some rows and otherwise reads once, few, many or a size class.

clone_size: -; v_call: TRBV11-2; d_call: TRBD2; j_call: TRBJ2-7; cdr3_aa: CASSSPSGAIYEQYF; cdr3_nt: TGTGCCAGCAGCTCCCCTAGCGGGGCCATCTACGAGCAGTACTTC
clone_size: -; v_call: TRBV5-1; d_call: -; j_call: TRBJ1-2; cdr3_aa: CASSLDKYGYTF; cdr3_nt: TGCGCCAGCAGCTTGGATAAGTATGGCTACACCTTC
clone_size: -; v_call: TRBV6-2/TRBV6-3; d_call: -; j_call: TRBJ2-1; cdr3_aa: CASSSPSWRSYNEQFF; cdr3_nt: TGTGCCAGCAGTTCCCCCTCTTGGAGATCCTACAATGAGCAGTTCTTC
clone_size: -; v_call: TRBV7-2; d_call: -; j_call: TRBJ1-1; cdr3_aa: CASSLGGAVNTEAFF; cdr3_nt: TGTGCCAGCAGCTTAGGAGGGGCAGTGAACACTGAAGCTTTCTTT
clone_size: -; v_call: TRBV30; d_call: -; j_call: TRBJ2-5; cdr3_aa: CAWSVRVETQYF; cdr3_nt: TGTGCCTGGAGTGTTCGAGTGGAGACCCAGTACTTC
clone_size: -; v_call: TRBV7-9; d_call: TRBD1; j_call: TRBJ1-2; cdr3_aa: CASSSGDRENYGYTF; cdr3_nt: TGTGCCAGCAGCTCCGGGGACAGGGAAAACTATGGCTACACCTTC
clone_size: -; v_call: TRBV19; d_call: TRBD1; j_call: TRBJ1-1; cdr3_aa: CASSSGQGNTEAFF; cdr3_nt: TGTGCCAGTAGTAGCGGACAGGGTAACACTGAAGCTTTCTTT
clone_size: -; v_call: TRBV7-7; d_call: -; j_call: TRBJ2-5; cdr3_aa: CASSSQGERETQYF; cdr3_nt: TGTGCTAGCAGCTCACAGGGTGAGCGGGAGACCCAGTACTTC
clone_size: once; v_call: TRBV21-1; d_call: -; j_call: TRBJ1-5; cdr3_aa: CASSNRDRGPRLNQPQHF; cdr3_nt: TGTGCCAGCAGCAACCGGGACAGGGGTCCCCGATTAAATCAGCCCCAGCATTTT
clone_size: -; v_call: TRBV7-9; d_call: -; j_call: TRBJ2-3; cdr3_aa: CASSSTERGVGTDTQYF; cdr3_nt: TGTGCCAGCAGCTCTACGGAGAGGGGGGTCGGGACAGATACGCAGTATTTT
clone_size: -; v_call: TRBV10-3; d_call: -; j_call: TRBJ2-7; cdr3_aa: CAISEVGHEQYF; cdr3_nt: TGTGCCATCAGTGAGGTTGGACACGAGCAGTACTTC
clone_size: -; v_call: TRBV6-5; d_call: -; j_call: TRBJ2-1; cdr3_aa: CASSYQQPYNEQFF; cdr3_nt: TGTGCCAGCAGTTACCAGCAGCCCTACAATGAGCAGTTCTTC
clone_size: few; v_call: TRBV10-3; d_call: -; j_call: TRBJ2-5; cdr3_aa: CAISESYSQETQYF; cdr3_nt: TGTGCCATCAGTGAGTCGTACAGCCAAGAGACCCAGTACTTC
clone_size: -; v_call: TRBV7-8; d_call: -; j_call: TRBJ1-1; cdr3_aa: CASSLRGREAFF; cdr3_nt: TGTGCCAGCAGCCTGAGGGGACGGGAAGCTTTCTTT